The TCR beta chain under discussion was sequenced for a study of cytotoxic CD8 clonotypes in ibrutinib-treated CLL. As to this clone: Its antigen is as yet unknown.

Trimming stripped 6 bases from V and 2 bases from J, with 8 bases between. This CDR3 has 13 amino acids. Germline values: CDR1 SGHTA, CDR2 FQGTGA. Study results and caveats: Sample timing was unmatched between remission and later-progressing patients; lymph nodes unstudied.

The method was immunoSEQ multiplex PCR; TCRdb's version includes in-frame clones alone and lacks a portion of them. The sample yields approximately 45,000 clones, approximately 74% seen once. The sequence came from a human donor with chronic lymphocytic leukemia. The rearrangement links TRBV7-3 to TRBJ2-4; unclear D gene. The sequencing used PBMCs, collected after 12 months of ibrutinib treatment. This chain's CDR3 is CASSSGSKNIQYF. CDR3 nucleotide sequence: TGTGCCAGCAGTTCTGGATCCAAAAACATTCAGTACTTC.